This passage covers 26 T cell receptor beta chains from one sample sequenced in a study of T cell repertoires in cytomegalovirus infection. TCRdb re-analysed the reads in MiXCR, keeping a single row per CDR3 protein. The repertoire consists of approximately 730,000 distinct CDR3 sequences, with 25% to 30% occurring once and the leading ten covering over 10%. The antigens of these receptors remain unknown. The source was cultured CD8+ T cells from PBMCs, collected from culture after CMV antigen stimulation. These receptors came from a human donor in good health (CMV status not recorded). Some clones in this sample may be carry-over from other donors' samples.

Only a few counts were recorded for this clonotype. This rearrangement joins TRBV12-3 or TRBV12-4 to TRBJ2-7; 12 bases are shared with TRBD1. This CDR3 is built from 19 residues. With V trimmed by 4 bases and J by 2 bases, 15 bases remained unmatched. CDR3 in DNA: TGTGCCAGCAGTTCCCCCGGGACAGGGGGCTTTCGATATCCCTACGAGCAGTACTTC. Amino acids: CASSSPGTGGFRYPYEQYF.

This clonotype was seen a few times. The chain is built from TRBV15 and TRBJ2-5; 7 positions agree with TRBD2. The CDR3 sequence is 15 residues long. V gave up 0 bases and J gave up 4 bases; unmatched junction bases: 5. The V gene's germline CDR1 is LNHNV and CDR2 YYDKDF (reference sequence). The CDR3: CATSREASGSETQYF. The CDR3 coding sequence is TGTGCCACCAGCAGAGAGGCTAGCGGTTCAGAGACCCAGTACTTC.

This clonotype has more than one count but fewer than ten. The J gene is TRBJ2-2, the V gene TRBV12-3 or TRBV12-4, with 11 positions matching TRBD2. The CDR3 totals 20 residues. The V gene end was trimmed by 5 bases and the J gene end by 2 bases; junction bases not matched to a gene: 16. CDR3 protein: CASSPRASGGLDPNTGELFF. The DNA of the CDR3 is TGTGCCAGCAGTCCGCGGGCTAGCGGGGGGTTGGATCCTAACACCGGGGAGCTGTTTTTT.

This clonotype has ten or more counts. The chain links TRBV7-6 to TRBJ2-3; the match to TRBD1 covers 9 bases. V lost 5 bases and J lost 1; bases outside the gene matches: 7. Per the germline V gene, CDR1 is SGHVS and CDR2 is FNYEAQ. The CDR3 loop spans 16 amino acids. CDR3 bases: TGTGCCAGCAGCAGACGACAGGGGGGGGGCACAGATACGCAGTATTTT. Encoded protein: CASSRRQGGGTDTQYF.

There are a few counts of this clonotype. V gene TRBV6-1 combines with J gene TRBJ1-2; no clear D. From germline, CDR1 is MNHNS and CDR2 SASEGT. Trimming stripped 2 bases from V and 4 bases from J, with 11 bases between. The CDR3 runs to 14 residues. The CDR3 reads CASSELGVPYGYTF. In nucleotides, the CDR3 is TGTGCCAGCAGTGAACTAGGTGTCCCCTATGGCTACACCTTC.

In this sample, this clonotype turned up many times. The V and J genes are TRBV5-6 and TRBJ2-3, with D hard to call. This CDR3 comprises 13 residues. Germline V gene sequence: CDR1 SGHDT, CDR2 YYEEEE. V gave up 6 bases and J gave up 2 bases, with 10 bases separating them. CDR3 sequence reads: CASTPRATDTQYF. The DNA for the CDR3 is TGTGCCAGCACCCCTCGGGCCACAGATACGCAGTATTTT. Using reference TRBV5-6 and TRBJ2-3 for the parts outside the CDR3, the full variable domain is DAGVTQSPTHLIKTRGQQVTLRCSPKSGHDTVSWYQQALGQGPQFIFQYYEEEERQRGNFPDRFSGHQFPNYSSELNVNALLLGDSALYLCASTPRATDTQYFGPGTRLTVL.

V and J are TRBV7-9 and TRBJ2-5, with 12 bases aligning to TRBD2. The CDR3 is 17 amino acids. Germline CDR1 and CDR2: SEHNR and FQNEAQ (reference sequence). With V trimmed by 5 bases and J by 0 bases, 7 bases remained unmatched. CDR3 amino acids: CASSVPSGGVYQETQYF. As DNA, the CDR3 is TGTGCCAGCAGCGTTCCTAGCGGGGGGGTGTACCAAGAGACCCAGTACTTC.

To note about this clonotype: The junction departs from germline at one end; a sequencing error may be responsible. The chain carries TRBV18 and TRBJ2-1; TRBD1 matches at 9 bases. Germline CDR1 and CDR2: KGHSH and LQKENI. CDR3 length: 13 residues. CDR3 protein: CASSPQGAREQFF. CDR3 sequence (DNA): TGTGCCAGCTCTCCACAGGGGGCGCGGGAGCAGTTCTTC.

This clonotype has a single count. The chain is built from TRBV6-4 and TRBJ2-7; D is unresolved. Germline values: CDR1 MRHNA, CDR2 SNTAGT. Trimming pared 2 bases from V and 0 bases from J, leaving 17 bases between. The CDR3 has 17 residues. The CDR3 DNA sequence: TGTGCCAGCAGTGACGTCAGGCCCTTCCTCGGCTCCTACGAGCAGTACTTC. This translates into CASSDVRPFLGSYEQYF.

At least ten counts were recorded for this clonotype. The chain joins TRBV28 to TRBJ2-1; 7 bases are shared with TRBD1. This CDR3 contains 16 residues. V lost 7 bases, J lost 8 bases, and 17 bases stayed unmatched. CDR1 is MDHEN and CDR2 is SYDVKM in the germline V gene. CDR3 in DNA: TGTGCCAGCACCCATGAGGGGGCAGGGGTTGGGGATGAGCAGTTCTTC. Amino acid sequence: CASTHEGAGVGDEQFF.

This clonotype has just a few counts. The CDR3 DNA follows: TGTGCCAGCAGTTTGCTCAGGGAAACCGGGGAGCTGTTTTTT. Translating gives CASSLLRETGELFF. The J gene is TRBJ2-2, the V gene TRBV28, with D perhaps TRBD1 (5 bases). The CDR3 has 14 residues. Germline V lookup: CDR1 MDHEN, CDR2 SYDVKM. V lost 3 bases and J lost 5, with 10 bases in between.

This clonotype was seen a few times. The rearrangement joins TRBV12-3 or TRBV12-4 to TRBJ1-2, with D unclear. This CDR3 comprises 15 residues. Trimming stripped 7 bases from V and 6 bases from J, with 21 bases between. For the CDR3, the DNA is TGTGCCAGCACCCCAGGCTCCCGACAAATTCATGGCTACACCTTC. Translated: CASTPGSRQIHGYTF.

This sequence joins TRBV7-9 and TRBJ2-2; TRBD1 aligns across 9 bases. Germline CDR1 is SEHNR and CDR2 is FQNEAQ (reference sequence). CDR3 length: 16 amino acids. V lost 10 bases to trimming and J lost 7 bases; unmatched junction nucleotides: 16. CDR3 bases: TGTGCCACCTCGATTGGGGGACAGGGTTTCGTCGGGGAGCTGTTTTTT. Encoded protein: CATSIGGQGFVGELFF. The full variable domain, with the rest looked up from reference TRBV7-9 and TRBJ2-2, is DTGVSQNPRHKITKRGQNVTFRCDPISEHNRLYWYRQTLGQGPEFLTYFQNEAQLEKSRLLSDRFSAERPKGSFSTLEIQRTEQGDSAMYLCATSIGGQGFVGELFFGEGSRLTVL.

This chain joins TRBV27 and TRBJ2-7; maybe TRBD1 (6 bases). The germline V gene has CDR1 MNHEY and CDR2 SMNVEV (reference sequence). The CDR3 totals 15 residues. The V end was cut by 3 bases, the J end by 3 bases, with 15 bases between. The CDR3 protein is CASSLTSGVGYEQYF. In DNA, the CDR3 is TGTGCCAGCAGTTTGACCTCAGGGGTCGGCTACGAGCAGTACTTC.

This clonotype was seen a handful of times. J is TRBJ1-2 and V is TRBV20-1; 7 bases agree with TRBD1. Germline V lookup: CDR1 DFQATT, CDR2 SNEGSKA (reference sequence). The length of the CDR3 is 15 residues. Unmatched junction bases numbered 10, after V lost 1 base and J lost 5 bases. The CDR3: CSARVAKQGGYGYTF. CDR3 nucleotide sequence: TGCAGTGCTAGAGTGGCAAAGCAGGGGGGATATGGCTACACCTTC.

The chain carries TRBV4-2 and TRBJ1-4; a possible D gene is TRBD1 (6 bases). The ends were cut back, 4 bases at V and 7 bases at J, with 19 bases in the middle. From germline, CDR1 is LGHNA and CDR2 YNFKEQ. There are 16 residues in the CDR3. The CDR3 loop reads CASSPPFMGAGEKLFF. CDR3 sequence (DNA): TGTGCCAGCAGCCCCCCTTTTATGGGGGCGGGTGAAAAACTGTTTTTT.

The rearrangement uses TRBV12-3 or TRBV12-4 and TRBJ2-5, with 9 positions matching TRBD2. V lost 3 bases and J lost 5; bases outside the gene matches: 10. The length of the CDR3 is 16 residues. CDR3 sequence (DNA): TGTGCCAGCAGTTTCTCTGTAGCGGGGGAAATGGAGACCCAGTACTTC. Translation gives CASSFSVAGEMETQYF.

The V call is TRBV12-3 or TRBV12-4, the J call TRBJ2-7; weak D call: TRBD1 (6 bases). V was cut by 5 bases and J by 2 bases, with 22 bases left in between. The CDR3 runs to 17 residues. CDR3 sequence (DNA): TGTGCCAGCAGTCCCTTCCACCGGGACACCAGCCCCTACGAGCAGTACTTC. Translation gives CASSPFHRDTSPYEQYF.

J is TRBJ2-1 and V is TRBV5-8, with D perhaps matching TRBD2 (6 bases). The germline CDR1 and CDR2 sequences are SGHTS and YDEGEE. The CDR3 is made up of 16 amino acids. V lost 4 bases to trimming and J lost 2 bases, with 16 bases between them. CDR3 in DNA: TGTGCCAGCAGCGCGGGACCCAGGAATACCTACAATGAGCAGTTCTTC. Protein sequence: CASSAGPRNTYNEQFF.

The rearrangement joins TRBV12-5 to TRBJ2-2; possible D gene TRBD1, 6 bases. This CDR3 is 14 amino acids long. Germline CDR1 is LGHNT and CDR2 is FRNRAP. The V and J ends lost 6 bases and 1 base respectively, with 9 bases between them. Here the CDR3 DNA reads TGTGCTAGTGGCCCGGGACAGAACACCGGGGAGCTGTTTTTT. Its translation: CASGPGQNTGELFF.

This clonotype has only a few counts. For the CDR3, the DNA is TGTGCCAGCAGCTTAATTTCGGCAGGGACCGATAACTATGGCTACACCTTC. Residues: CASSLISAGTDNYGYTF. The chain is built from TRBV7-9 and TRBJ1-2, with D tentatively TRBD1 (5 bases). Per the germline V gene, CDR1 is SEHNR and CDR2 is FQNEAQ (reference sequence). With 2 bases removed from V and 1 base from J, the gap between germline ends came to 17 bases. CDR3 length: 17 residues. The full variable domain, completed using reference TRBV7-9 and TRBJ1-2, is DTGVSQNPRHKITKRGQNVTFRCDPISEHNRLYWYRQTLGQGPEFLTYFQNEAQLEKSRLLSDRFSAERPKGSFSTLEIQRTEQGDSAMYLCASSLISAGTDNYGYTFGSGTRLTVV.

Concerning this clonotype: Given a much more abundant clone one base away, this may be a read error. This chain joins TRBV7-8 and TRBJ1-2; 12 bases line up with TRBD1. The J segment lost 8 bases and the V segment lost 4 bases, leaving 8 bases of the junction unmatched. Germline values: CDR1 SGHVS, CDR2 FQNEAQ. CDR3 length: 15 amino acids. The chain's CDR3 is CASSSRRDRGPGYTF. CDR3 sequence (DNA): TGTGCCAGCAGCTCACGTCGGGACAGGGGGCCCGGCTACACCTTC.

The J gene is TRBJ1-1, the V gene TRBV7-9, with 8 bases matching TRBD1. This CDR3 has 15 residues. Germline V gives CDR1 SEHNR, CDR2 FQNEAQ (reference sequence). The junction had 5 bases not matched to a gene; V was cut back by 4 bases and J by 1 base. This chain's CDR3 is CASSSSDRGNTEAFF. Written as DNA, the CDR3 is TGTGCCAGCAGCTCGTCAGACAGGGGGAACACTGAAGCTTTCTTT.

This clonotype came up many times. J is TRBJ2-6 and V is TRBV7-6, with D possibly matching TRBD2 (6 bases). Germline assignment: CDR1 SGHVS and CDR2 FNYEAQ. CDR3 length: 16 amino acids. V was pared by 1 base and J by 4 bases, with 11 bases between. The CDR3 protein is CASSLVEGYGANVLTF. For the CDR3, the DNA is TGTGCCAGCAGCTTAGTGGAGGGGTACGGGGCCAACGTCCTGACTTTC.

This clonotype was detected only a few times. This chain uses TRBV20-1 with TRBJ1-1; D ambiguous. Trimming shortened V by 5 bases and J by 8 bases, and 15 bases separated the two germline ends. In germline, CDR1 is DFQATT, CDR2 SNEGSKA (reference sequence). The CDR3 runs 12 residues. The CDR3 DNA follows: TGCAGTGCTTCCCAGCACTCGAGGGAAGCTTTCTTT. Its translation is CSASQHSREAFF.

The rearrangement links TRBV7-9 to TRBJ2-3; 8 bases fit TRBD2. The CDR3 is 17 residues long. Germline CDR1 SEHNR, CDR2 FQNEAQ (reference sequence). Trimming removed 3 bases from V and 4 bases from J; junction bases left unmatched: 12. Here the CDR3 DNA reads TGTGCCAGCAGCTTCCTCGCTGGACTAGCAGTCCCAGATACGCAGTATTTT. This codes for CASSFLAGLAVPDTQYF.